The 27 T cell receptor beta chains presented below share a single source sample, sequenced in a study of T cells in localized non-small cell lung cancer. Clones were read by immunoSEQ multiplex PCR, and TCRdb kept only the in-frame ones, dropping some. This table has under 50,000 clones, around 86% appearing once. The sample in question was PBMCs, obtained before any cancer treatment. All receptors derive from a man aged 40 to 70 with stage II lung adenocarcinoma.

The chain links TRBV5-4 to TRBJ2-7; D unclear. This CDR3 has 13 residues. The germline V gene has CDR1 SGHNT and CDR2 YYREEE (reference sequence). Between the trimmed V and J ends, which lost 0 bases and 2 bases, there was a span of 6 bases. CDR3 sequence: CASSLEVTYEQYF. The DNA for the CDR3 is TGTGCCAGCAGCTTGGAAGTGACCTACGAGCAGTACTTC.

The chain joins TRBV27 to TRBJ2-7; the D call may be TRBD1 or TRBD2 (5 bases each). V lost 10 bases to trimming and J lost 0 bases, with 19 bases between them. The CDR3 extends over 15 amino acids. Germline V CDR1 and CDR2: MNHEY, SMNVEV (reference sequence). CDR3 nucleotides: TGTGCCACCCCAAGCGGACACCCGAGCTCCTACGAGCAGTACGTC. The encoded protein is CATPSGHPSSYEQYV.

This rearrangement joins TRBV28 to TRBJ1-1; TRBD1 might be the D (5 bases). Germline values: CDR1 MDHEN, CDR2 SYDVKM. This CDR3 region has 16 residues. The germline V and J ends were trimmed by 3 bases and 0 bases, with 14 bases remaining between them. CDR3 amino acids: CASSLRDGQMNTEAFF. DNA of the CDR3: TGTGCCAGCAGTTTGAGGGACGGCCAAATGAACACTGAAGCTTTCTTT. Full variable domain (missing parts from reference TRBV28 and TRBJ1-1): DVKVTQSSRYLVKRTGEKVFLECVQDMDHENMFWYRQDPGLGLRLIYFSYDVKMKEKGDIPEGYSVSREKKERFSLILESASTNQTSMYLCASSLRDGQMNTEAFFGQGTRLTVV.

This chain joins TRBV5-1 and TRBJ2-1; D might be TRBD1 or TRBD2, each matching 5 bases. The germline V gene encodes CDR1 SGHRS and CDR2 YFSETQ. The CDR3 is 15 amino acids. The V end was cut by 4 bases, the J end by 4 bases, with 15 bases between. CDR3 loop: CASSETVRGYNEQFF. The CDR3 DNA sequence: TGCGCCAGCAGCGAGACAGTCAGAGGGTACAATGAGCAGTTCTTC.

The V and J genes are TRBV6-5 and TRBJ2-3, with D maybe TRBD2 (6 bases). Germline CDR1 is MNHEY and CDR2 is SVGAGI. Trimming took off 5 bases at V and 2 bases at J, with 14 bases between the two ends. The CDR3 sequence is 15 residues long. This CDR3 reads CASSQETSPTDTQYF. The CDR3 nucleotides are TGTGCCAGCAGTCAAGAGACTAGTCCCACAGATACGCAGTATTTT.

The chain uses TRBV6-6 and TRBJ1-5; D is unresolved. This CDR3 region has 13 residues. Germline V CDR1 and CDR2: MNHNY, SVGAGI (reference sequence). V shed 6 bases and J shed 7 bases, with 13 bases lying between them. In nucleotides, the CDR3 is TGTGCCAGCAGCTCTTCAACGGGACAGCCCCAGCATTTT. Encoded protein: CASSSSTGQPQHF.

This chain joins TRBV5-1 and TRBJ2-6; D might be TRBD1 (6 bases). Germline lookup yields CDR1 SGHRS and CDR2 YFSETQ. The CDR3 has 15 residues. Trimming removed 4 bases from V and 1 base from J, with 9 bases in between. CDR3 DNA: TGCGCCAGCAGCCCCCAGGGGTCTGGGGCCAACGTCCTGACTTTC. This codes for CASSPQGSGANVLTF.

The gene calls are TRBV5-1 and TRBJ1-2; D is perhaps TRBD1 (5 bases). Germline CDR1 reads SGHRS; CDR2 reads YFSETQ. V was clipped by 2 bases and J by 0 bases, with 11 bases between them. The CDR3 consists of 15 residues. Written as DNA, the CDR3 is TGCGCCAGCAGCTTAGGGGACGGAGCTAACTATGGCTACACCTTC. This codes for CASSLGDGANYGYTF.

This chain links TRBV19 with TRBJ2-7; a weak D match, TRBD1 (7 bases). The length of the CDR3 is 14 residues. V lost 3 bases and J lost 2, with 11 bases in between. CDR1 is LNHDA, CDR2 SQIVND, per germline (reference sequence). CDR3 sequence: CASSIGRGAYEQYF. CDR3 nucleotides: TGTGCCAGTAGTATCGGCAGGGGGGCCTACGAGCAGTACTTC.

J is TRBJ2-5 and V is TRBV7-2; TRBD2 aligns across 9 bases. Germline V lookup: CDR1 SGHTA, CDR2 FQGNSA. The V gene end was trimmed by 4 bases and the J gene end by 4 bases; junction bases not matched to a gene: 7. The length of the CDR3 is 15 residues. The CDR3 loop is CASSSLTSGSETQYF. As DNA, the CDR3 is TGTGCCAGCAGCTCCCTTACTAGCGGGTCAGAGACCCAGTACTTC. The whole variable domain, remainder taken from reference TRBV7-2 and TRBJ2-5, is GAGVSQSPSNKVTEKGKDVELRCDPISGHTALYWYRQSLGQGLEFLIYFQGNSAPDKSGLPSDRFSAERTGGSVSTLTIQRTQQEDSAVYLCASSSLTSGSETQYFGPGTRLLVL.

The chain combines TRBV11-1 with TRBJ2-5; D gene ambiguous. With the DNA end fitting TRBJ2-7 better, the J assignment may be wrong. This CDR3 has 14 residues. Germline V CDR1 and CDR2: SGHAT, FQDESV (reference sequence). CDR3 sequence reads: CASSPVASAYEQYF. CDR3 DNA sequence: TGTGCCAGCAGTCCCGTCGCTTCAGCCTACGAGCAGTACTTC.

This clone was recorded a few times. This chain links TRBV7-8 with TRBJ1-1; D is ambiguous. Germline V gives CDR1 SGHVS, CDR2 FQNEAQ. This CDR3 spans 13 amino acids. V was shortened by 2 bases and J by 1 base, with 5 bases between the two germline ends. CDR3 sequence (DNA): TGTGCCAGCAGCTTAACGGGGAACACTGAAGCTTTCTTT. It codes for CASSLTGNTEAFF.

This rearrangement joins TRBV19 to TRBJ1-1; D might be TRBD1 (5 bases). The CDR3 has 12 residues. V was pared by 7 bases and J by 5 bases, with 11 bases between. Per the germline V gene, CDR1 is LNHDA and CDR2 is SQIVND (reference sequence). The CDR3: CASKVGGTEAFF. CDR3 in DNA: TGTGCCAGTAAAGTGGGGGGAACTGAAGCTTTCTTT.

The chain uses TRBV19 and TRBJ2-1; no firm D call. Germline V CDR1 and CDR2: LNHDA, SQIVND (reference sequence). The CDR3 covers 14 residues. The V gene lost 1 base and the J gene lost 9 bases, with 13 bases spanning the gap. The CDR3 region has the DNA TGTGCCAGTAGTATAGGGGGTAATGGGATTGAGCAGTTCTTC. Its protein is CASSIGGNGIEQFF.

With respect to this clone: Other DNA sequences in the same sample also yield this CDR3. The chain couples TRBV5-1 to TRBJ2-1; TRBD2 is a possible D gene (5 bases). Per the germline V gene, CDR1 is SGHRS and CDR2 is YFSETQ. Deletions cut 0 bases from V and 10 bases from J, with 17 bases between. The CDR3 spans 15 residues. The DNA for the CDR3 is TGCGCCAGCAGCTTGGATCGCGACTACACTCCCGAGCAGTTCTTC. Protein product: CASSLDRDYTPEQFF.

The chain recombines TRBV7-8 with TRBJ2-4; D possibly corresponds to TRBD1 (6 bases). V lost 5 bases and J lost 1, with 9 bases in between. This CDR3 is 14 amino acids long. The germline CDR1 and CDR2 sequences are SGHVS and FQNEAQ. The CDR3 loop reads CASSHGQAKNIQYF. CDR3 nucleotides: TGTGCCAGCAGCCACGGACAGGCCAAAAACATTCAGTACTTC.

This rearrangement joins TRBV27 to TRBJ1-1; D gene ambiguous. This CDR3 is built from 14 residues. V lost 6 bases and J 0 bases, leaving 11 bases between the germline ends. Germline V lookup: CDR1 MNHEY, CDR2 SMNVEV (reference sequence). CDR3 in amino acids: CASRRASLNTEAFF. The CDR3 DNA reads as TGTGCCAGCAGGAGGGCATCTTTGAACACTGAAGCTTTCTTT.

CDR3 region: CASSATGGAGSPLHF. The CDR3 nucleotides are TGTGCCAGCAGCGCGACAGGGGGCGCGGGATCACCCCTCCACTTT. The chain combines TRBV7-3 with TRBJ1-6; 10 nucleotides match TRBD1. The junction had 8 bases not matched to a gene; V was cut back by 5 bases and J by 10 bases. The CDR3 is 15 residues long. The V gene's germline CDR1 is SGHTA and CDR2 FQGTGA.

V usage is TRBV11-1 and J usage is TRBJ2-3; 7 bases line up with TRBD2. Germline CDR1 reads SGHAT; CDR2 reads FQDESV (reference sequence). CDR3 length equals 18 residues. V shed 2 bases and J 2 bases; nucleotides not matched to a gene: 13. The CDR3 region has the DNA TGTGCCAGCAGCTTACCCCGGGGCCTAGCGGAAATCACAGATACGCAGTATTTT. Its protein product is CASSLPRGLAEITDTQYF. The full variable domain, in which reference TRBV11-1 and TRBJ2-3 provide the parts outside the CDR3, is EAEVAQSPRYKITEKSQAVAFWCDPISGHATLYWYRQILGQGPELLVQFQDESVVDDSQLPKDRFSAERLKGVDSTLKIQPAELGDSAMYLCASSLPRGLAEITDTQYFGPGTRLTVL.

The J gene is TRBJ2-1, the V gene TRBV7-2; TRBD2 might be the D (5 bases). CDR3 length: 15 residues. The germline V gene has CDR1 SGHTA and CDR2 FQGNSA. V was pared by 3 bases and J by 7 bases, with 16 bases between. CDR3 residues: CASSFGVTRLNEQFF. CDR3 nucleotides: TGTGCCAGCAGCTTCGGGGTAACTAGGCTAAATGAGCAGTTCTTC.

The CDR3 is CASSLRTGQETQYF. The CDR3 nucleotides read TGCGCCAGCAGCTTGCGGACAGGCCAAGAGACCCAGTACTTC. J is TRBJ2-5 and V is TRBV5-1; 7 positions match TRBD1. Germline trimming cut 1 base from V and 1 base from J; bases unmatched to any gene: 1. In germline, CDR1 is SGHRS, CDR2 YFSETQ. CDR3 length: 14 residues.

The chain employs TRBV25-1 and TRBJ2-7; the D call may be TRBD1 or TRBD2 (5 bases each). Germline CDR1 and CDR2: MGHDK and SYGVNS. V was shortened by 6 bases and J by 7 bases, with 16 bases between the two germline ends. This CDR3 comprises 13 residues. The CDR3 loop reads CASSRDGKIEQYF. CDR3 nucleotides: TGTGCCAGCAGCCGGGACGGTAAGATAGAGCAGTACTTC.

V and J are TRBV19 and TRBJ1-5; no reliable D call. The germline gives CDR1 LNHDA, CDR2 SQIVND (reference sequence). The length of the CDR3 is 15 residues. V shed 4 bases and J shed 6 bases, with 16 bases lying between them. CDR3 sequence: CASSTPFGLGQPQHF. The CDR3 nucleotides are TGTGCCAGTAGTACGCCTTTTGGCTTAGGTCAGCCCCAGCATTTT.

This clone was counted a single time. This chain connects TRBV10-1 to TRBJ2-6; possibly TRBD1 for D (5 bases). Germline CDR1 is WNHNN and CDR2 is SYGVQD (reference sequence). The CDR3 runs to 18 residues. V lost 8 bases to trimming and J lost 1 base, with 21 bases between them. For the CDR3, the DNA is TGCGCCAGCGGGGCAGGGCCAAGGGCCGAATCTGGGGCCAACGTCCTGACTTTC. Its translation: CASGAGPRAESGANVLTF.

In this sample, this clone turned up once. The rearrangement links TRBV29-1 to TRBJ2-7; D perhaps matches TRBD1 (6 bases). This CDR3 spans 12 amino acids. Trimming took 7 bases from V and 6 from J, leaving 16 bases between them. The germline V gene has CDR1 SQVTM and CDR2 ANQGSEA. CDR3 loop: CSAHPGEGEQYF. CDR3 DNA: TGCAGCGCTCACCCAGGGGAAGGCGAGCAGTACTTC.

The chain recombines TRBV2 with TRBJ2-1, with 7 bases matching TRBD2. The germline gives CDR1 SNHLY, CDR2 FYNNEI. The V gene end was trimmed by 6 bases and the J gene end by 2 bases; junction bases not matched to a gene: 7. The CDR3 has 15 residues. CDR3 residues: CASSLGRAPYNEQFF. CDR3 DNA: TGTGCCAGCAGCCTAGGGAGGGCCCCCTACAATGAGCAGTTCTTC.

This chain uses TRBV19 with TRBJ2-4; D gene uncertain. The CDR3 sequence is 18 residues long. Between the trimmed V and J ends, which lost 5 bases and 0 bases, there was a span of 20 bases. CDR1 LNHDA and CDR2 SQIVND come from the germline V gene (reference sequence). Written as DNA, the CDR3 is TGTGCCAGTAGTCCGGAACGACCCGCCCCTCTAGCCAAAAACATTCAGTACTTC. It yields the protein CASSPERPAPLAKNIQYF. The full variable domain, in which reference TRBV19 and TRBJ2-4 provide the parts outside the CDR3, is DGGITQSPKYLFRKEGQNVTLSCEQNLNHDAMYWYRQDPGQGLRLIYYSQIVNDFQKGDIAEGYSVSREKKESFPLTVTSAQKNPTAFYLCASSPERPAPLAKNIQYFGAGTRLSVL.